Each of the 12 T cell receptor beta chains below was sequenced from the same sample in a study of T-cell memory formation after mild COVID-19. Via MiXCR, TCRdb re-called the 5' RACE reads, giving one row per CDR3 protein. The data hold fewer than 650,000 distinct CDR3 sequences, with 17% observed a single time. What was sequenced was PBMCs or a T cell subset sorted from them (not recorded which). These TCRs come from an adult woman who had mild COVID-19 (a few samples of this study predate the infection). Cell type and time point are not known.

This clonotype has only a few counts. J is TRBJ2-1 and V is TRBV5-1, with D unclear. Trimming cost V 0 bases and J 5 bases, with 12 bases left between them. Germline lookup yields CDR1 SGHRS and CDR2 YFSETQ. CDR3 length: 15 residues. CDR3 protein: CASSLERPLDNEQFF. The CDR3, as DNA: TGCGCCAGCAGCTTGGAGCGACCCTTAGACAATGAGCAGTTCTTC.

In its sample, this clonotype was seen a few times. The J gene is TRBJ2-7, the V gene TRBV4-1; D is unclear. Trimming took 0 bases from V and 2 from J, leaving 5 bases between them. CDR1 MGHRA and CDR2 YSYEKL come from the germline V gene. The CDR3 runs to 13 residues. The DNA of the CDR3 is TGCGCCAGCAGCCAAGATTATGCCTACGAGCAGTACTTC. Its translation is CASSQDYAYEQYF.

The V call is TRBV6-5, the J call TRBJ2-6; D uncertain. Germline CDR1 is MNHEY and CDR2 is SVGAGI. This CDR3 comprises 15 residues. V lost 5 bases, J lost 0 bases, and 8 bases lay in between. The chain's CDR3 is CASSTYSSGANVLTF. The CDR3 DNA is TGTGCCAGCAGTACCTACAGCTCTGGGGCCAACGTCCTGACTTTC.

This clonotype was counted between two and nine times. The gene calls are TRBV7-9 and TRBJ1-3; D unresolved. This CDR3 comprises 13 residues. Germline loops: CDR1 SEHNR, CDR2 FQNEAQ (reference sequence). Trimming shortened V by 8 bases and J by 4 bases, and 12 bases separated the two germline ends. CDR3 region: CASPEGYGNTIYF. Written as DNA, the CDR3 is TGTGCCAGCCCCGAGGGTTACGGAAACACCATATATTTT.

This clonotype was seen a handful of times. The J gene is TRBJ2-1, the V gene TRBV20-1; the D gene is possibly TRBD1 (6 bases). Germline V gives CDR1 DFQATT, CDR2 SNEGSKA (reference sequence). The V end was cut by 6 bases, the J end by 10 bases, with 25 bases between. This CDR3 is 15 amino acids long. The CDR3 spells CSASIPGQITMEQFF. In nucleotides, the CDR3 is TGCAGTGCCTCAATACCGGGACAAATTACAATGGAGCAGTTCTTC.

The gene calls are TRBV4-1 and TRBJ1-2; D is ambiguous. The V end lost 1 base, the J end lost 7 bases, and 10 bases lay between the germline ends. The germline CDR1 and CDR2 sequences are MGHRA and YSYEKL. The CDR3 extends over 13 amino acids. The CDR3 spells CASSQVGQSGYTF. In DNA form, the CDR3 reads TGCGCCAGCAGCCAAGTGGGTCAATCTGGCTACACCTTC.

The chain uses TRBV29-1 and TRBJ2-7, with unresolved D. The germline V gene has CDR1 SQVTM and CDR2 ANQGSEA. This CDR3 comprises 14 residues. V shed 6 bases and J shed 5 bases, with 20 bases lying between them. The CDR3 loop reads CSVRPSHGGNEQYF. For the CDR3, the DNA is TGCAGCGTCCGACCCAGTCACGGTGGCAACGAGCAGTACTTC.

CDR3 region: CASSSSGEDTQYF. CDR3 nucleotides: TGTGCCAGCAGTTCGAGCGGAGAGGATACGCAGTATTTT. The chain joins TRBV2 to TRBJ2-3; TRBD2 is a possible D gene (5 bases). The germline V gene encodes CDR1 SNHLY and CDR2 FYNNEI. V gave up 5 bases and J gave up 6 bases, with 12 bases separating them. This CDR3 comprises 13 residues.

The chain employs TRBV13 and TRBJ2-5, with 14 bases fitting TRBD2. The J segment lost 2 bases and the V segment lost 2 bases, leaving 7 bases of the junction unmatched. This CDR3 has 18 amino acids. The germline V gene encodes CDR1 PRHDT and CDR2 FYEKMQ (reference sequence). The CDR3 region is CASSLRRLAGGPQETQYF. The DNA of the CDR3 is TGTGCCAGCAGCTTACGGAGACTAGCGGGAGGGCCACAAGAGACCCAGTACTTC.

V usage is TRBV27 and J usage is TRBJ2-3, with D perhaps TRBD1 or TRBD2 (5 bases each). The germline gives CDR1 MNHEY, CDR2 SMNVEV (reference sequence). This CDR3 spans 16 amino acids. Trimming took 7 bases from V and 3 from J, leaving 20 bases between them. CDR3 loop: CASTTRGGPWTDTQYF. The DNA for the CDR3 is TGTGCCAGCACCACACGGGGCGGCCCCTGGACAGATACGCAGTATTTT.

This clonotype was seen repeatedly, ten times or more. V is TRBV15 and J is TRBJ1-6, with D perhaps matching TRBD1 (5 bases). Trimming pared 3 bases from V and 7 bases from J, leaving 25 bases between. The CDR3 is 19 amino acids. The germline gives CDR1 LNHNV, CDR2 YYDKDF (reference sequence). The chain's CDR3 is CATSSDSGTLARWNSPLHF. The DNA of the CDR3 is TGTGCCACCAGCAGCGATTCCGGGACGTTAGCTCGATGGAATTCACCCCTCCACTTT.

This sequence joins TRBV29-1 and TRBJ2-7; TRBD2 matches 10 bases. Germline values: CDR1 SQVTM, CDR2 ANQGSEA. The CDR3 runs to 16 residues. The V and J ends lost 3 bases and 7 bases, in that order; junction bases with no gene match: 15. The CDR3 region has the DNA TGCAGCGTTGAGGGTCATTCAAGCGGGAGGGCCAATGAGCAGTACTTC. It codes for CSVEGHSSGRANEQYF.